This TCR beta chain emerged from a study of graft-versus-host responses after intestinal transplantation. The repertoire was sequenced with immunoSEQ multiplex PCR; TCRdb's copy has only in-frame clones and lacks some. The sample shows about 13,000 clones, roughly two fifths of them seen only once. Trimming removed 4 bases from V and 0 bases from J, with 8 bases in between. This CDR3 is 14 amino acids long. Germline V gene data show CDR1 as ENHRY and CDR2 as SYGVKD. Sequencing used alloreactive CD4+ T cells from a mixed lymphocyte reaction culture, obtained before intestinal transplant. Subset indicated: CFSE-low proliferating T cells sorted from roughly 6-day pre-transplant mixed lymphocyte reaction (GvH or HvG direction). This rearrangement joins TRBV10-3 to TRBJ2-3; no clear D. The sequence was collected from a human patient who received an intestinal transplant. DNA for the CDR3: TGTGCCATCAGTGTGGAGACTAGCACAGATACGCAGTATTTT. Translated: CAISVETSTDTQYF.